This T cell receptor beta chain was identified during a study of post-analysis software for immune sequencing data. The germline gives CDR1 MGHDK, CDR2 SYGVNS. With 0 bases removed from V and 2 bases from J, the gap between germline ends came to 6 bases. The CDR3 runs to 14 residues. For this clonotype: The target antigen is unknown.

Study findings and constraints: A few TRBV segments occurring more often in patients than controls included TRBV5-6, TRBV5-1 and TRBV20-1.

Unique molecular identifiers were built into the TCR beta cDNA libraries. Each CDR3 protein is one row after TCRdb ran MiXCR on the PCR reads. The repertoire holds 600,000 to 750,000 distinct CDR3 sequences, about 60% seen once, with approximately 10% in the top ten. The gene calls are TRBV25-1 and TRBJ2-3, with D hard to call. Sequencing used blood. This receptor was identified in a girl aged 2 to 9 with multiple sclerosis. The CDR3 sequence: CASSEYLSTDTQYF. The CDR3 region has the DNA TGTGCCAGCAGTGAATATCTTTCCACAGATACGCAGTATTTT. The full variable domain, with the rest looked up from reference TRBV25-1 and TRBJ2-3, is EADIYQTPRYLVIGTGKKITLECSQTMGHDKMYWYQQDPGMELHLIHYSYGVNSTEKGDLSSESTVSRIRTEHFPLTLESARPSHTSQYLCASSEYLSTDTQYFGPGTRLTVL.